These T cell receptor beta chains were read from a single sample in a study of beta chain features in type 1 diabetes. This table comes from immunoSEQ multiplex PCR, and its TCRdb copy is limited to in-frame clones, with some not included. The data contain 250,000 to 300,000 clones, roughly 24% of them seen just once; the ten biggest clones take up 0.012%. What was sequenced was naive CD4+ T cells from blood. The receptors derive from a woman aged 25 to 39 with type 1 diabetes. CDR3s include the opening cysteine and the closing phenylalanine or tryptophan. The D gene is left open where the match is weak. Expanded clones get a size class; other rows say once, few or many, or leave the size out.

abundance,v_gene,j_gene,d_gene,CDR3nt,CDR3aa
few,TRBV28,TRBJ2-1,TRBD2,TGTGCCAGCAGTTTAAGACTAGCGAGGATCAACAATGAGCAGTTCTTC,CASSLRLARINNEQFF
NA,TRBV7-9,TRBJ1-2,NA,TGTGCCAGCAGCGCCCTCGGGGGGCAGGGGCATGGCTACACCTTC,CASSALGGQGHGYTF
NA,TRBV18,TRBJ1-5,NA,TGTGCCAGCTCACCGGGCTTCAATCAGCCCCAGCATTTT,CASSPGFNQPQHF
NA,TRBV5-1,TRBJ2-3,TRBD2,TGCGCCAGCAGCTTCGGGACTAGCGGTTTGGATACGCAGTATTTT,CASSFGTSGLDTQYF
NA,TRBV19,TRBJ2-2,NA,TGTGCCAGTAGTCTCGGGGGGCAGAACACCGGGGAGCTGTTTTTT,CASSLGGQNTGELFF
NA,TRBV5-4,TRBJ1-1,NA,TGTGCCAGCAGCGAAACGTCGGGACTAGCTTTCTTT,CASSETSGLAFF
NA,TRBV28,TRBJ1-3,TRBD1,TGTGCCAGCAGTCCCACAGGGGCAGGAAACACCATATATTTT,CASSPTGAGNTIYF
few,TRBV5-1,TRBJ1-1,NA,TGCGCCAGCATGAAAGGGGAGAACACTGAAGCTTTCTTT,CASMKGENTEAFF
once,TRBV2,TRBJ2-4,NA,TGTGCCAGCAGTGTGGCCGGGATCGGCAAAAACATTCAGTACTTC,CASSVAGIGKNIQYF
NA,TRBV18,TRBJ2-1,TRBD2,TGTGCCAGCTCCCAGAATACCATCGGGACTAGCGGCTACAATGAGCAGTTCTTC,CASSQNTIGTSGYNEQFF
NA,TRBV7-9,TRBJ2-1,TRBD2,TGTGCCAGCAGTTCTAGCGGGAGGGTCTCCTACAATGAGCAGTTCTTC,CASSSSGRVSYNEQFF
NA,TRBV5-1,TRBJ2-1,NA,TGCGCCAGCAGCGCGGGACCGTACAATGAGCAGTTCTTC,CASSAGPYNEQFF
NA,TRBV5-6,TRBJ1-5,NA,TGTGCCAGCAGCTTCGGGGAAATGGGTCAGCCCCAGCATTTT,CASSFGEMGQPQHF
few,TRBV6-6,TRBJ1-1,TRBD1,TGTGCCAGCAGTACGGACAGGGACACTGAAGCTTTCTTT,CASSTDRDTEAFF
NA,TRBV14,TRBJ2-5,NA,TGTGCCAGCAGCCAAGACCAGTGGCAAGAGACCCAGTACTTC,CASSQDQWQETQYF
NA,TRBV13,TRBJ2-7,TRBD1,TGTGCCGGGGGGACAGGGGGCAGGAACGAGCAGTACTTC,CAGGTGGRNEQYF
NA,TRBV7-8,TRBJ2-7,NA,TGTGCCAGCAGCTTGGGGGACTCACTAACCTCCTACGAGCAGTACTTC,CASSLGDSLTSYEQYF
NA,TRBV9,TRBJ2-5,TRBD2,TGTGCCAGCAGCGTAGCAGCGGGAGGGATCTTGGAGACCCAGTACTTC,CASSVAAGGILETQYF
NA,TRBV5-4,TRBJ1-2,NA,TGTGCCAGCAGCAGTACAGGGCATGGCTACACCTTC,CASSSTGHGYTF
NA,TRBV2,TRBJ1-4,TRBD1,TGTGCCAGCAGGGGACAGGGGGTTCCCCATTTT,CASRGQGVPHF
NA,TRBV5-6,TRBJ2-1,TRBD2,TGTGCCAGCAGCCCGGGCCCAGCGGGAGACTTTGAGCAGTTCTTC,CASSPGPAGDFEQFF
NA,TRBV5-6,TRBJ2-6,TRBD1,TGTGCCAGCAGCCCCTTTCCGGGACAGGAATTCTCTGGGGCCAACGTCCTGACTTTC,CASSPFPGQEFSGANVLTF
few,TRBV27,TRBJ1-5,NA,TGTGCCAGCAGTCCCAGATATAGCAATCAGCCCCAGCATTTT,CASSPRYSNQPQHF
NA,TRBV14,TRBJ2-1,NA,TGTGCCAGCAGCCACACCGCACGGGGCAATGAGCAGTTCTTC,CASSHTARGNEQFF
few,TRBV29-1,TRBJ1-2,TRBD1,TGCAGCGTTGACTGGACAGGGTACTATGGCTACACCTTC,CSVDWTGYYGYTF
NA,TRBV5-6,TRBJ2-7,TRBD2,TGTGCCAGCAGCTGGCTAGCGGTCCCCCCCTACGAGCAGTACTTC,CASSWLAVPPYEQYF
few,TRBV4-1,TRBJ1-1,NA,TGCGCCAGCACTTTACTAGAGGGTGGTACTGAAGCTTTCTTT,CASTLLEGGTEAFF
NA,TRBV7-9,TRBJ2-1,TRBD2,TGTGCCAGCAGCACTAGCGGGAGGCGACACAATGAGCAGTTCTTC,CASSTSGRRHNEQFF
NA,TRBV28,TRBJ2-2,NA,TGTGCCAGCAGGAAACAGGGTGTGGAGCTGTTTTTT,CASRKQGVELFF
NA,TRBV5-4,TRBJ1-1,TRBD1,TGTGCCAGCAGCTTGGCCCGGACAGGGAACACTGAAGCTTTCTTT,CASSLARTGNTEAFF
few,TRBV9,TRBJ2-2,TRBD1,TGTGCCAGCAGCCCCCCTTCGAACAGGGGGCAAGTCGGGGAGCTGTTTTTT,CASSPPSNRGQVGELFF
NA,TRBV9,TRBJ2-3,NA,TGTGCCAGCAGCGTAGTCTGGCGGGCGAACACAGATACGCAGTATTTT,CASSVVWRANTDTQYF
NA,TRBV7-2,TRBJ2-2,TRBD1,TGTGCCAGCAGCGTGGGCCGGGACAGGGTCGGCGGGGAGCTGTTTTTT,CASSVGRDRVGGELFF
NA,TRBV30,TRBJ2-6,TRBD2,TGTGCCTGGACTAGCGGGAGTACTGGGGCCAACGTCCTGACTTTC,CAWTSGSTGANVLTF
few,TRBV5-5,TRBJ1-2,TRBD1,TGTGCCAGCAGCTTGGCCGGACAGGCCTACTATGGCTACACCTTC,CASSLAGQAYYGYTF
NA,TRBV29-1,TRBJ2-5,TRBD1,TGCAGCGTCAAACCGGGGGGACAGGGGACCCAGTACTTC,CSVKPGGQGTQYF
NA,TRBV9,TRBJ1-5,NA,TGTGCCAGCAGCGTAGGGCATCCCAATCAGCCCCAGCATTTT,CASSVGHPNQPQHF
NA,TRBV6-5,TRBJ1-1,NA,TGTGCCACCTTCAGGGCGGGGGGCACTGAAGCTTTCTTT,CATFRAGGTEAFF
few,TRBV9,TRBJ2-2,TRBD2,TGTGCCAGCAATAGCGGGAGTGCCGGGGAGCTGTTTTTT,CASNSGSAGELFF
NA,TRBV5-6,TRBJ2-5,NA,TGTGCCAGCAGCTTCCAGGGGATGGAGACCCAGTACTTC,CASSFQGMETQYF
NA,TRBV30,TRBJ2-7,TRBD2,TGTGCCTGGGGGTGGCTAGCGGTAGGAGGGGAGCAGTACTTC,CAWGWLAVGGEQYF
NA,TRBV4-1,TRBJ1-5,NA,TGCGCCAGCAGCTTCCAAGGAGGTCAGCCCCAGCATTTT,CASSFQGGQPQHF
few,TRBV6-5,TRBJ2-2,NA,TGTGCCAGCACCTTCGGCACCGGGGAGCTGTTTTTT,CASTFGTGELFF
few,TRBV7-9,TRBJ2-1,TRBD1,TGTGCCAGCAGGGAAGGGACAGTCAATGAGCAGTTCTTC,CASREGTVNEQFF
NA,TRBV30,TRBJ2-2,NA,TGTGCCTGGAGTCAATTCGGACGGGGCGGGGAGCTGTTTTTT,CAWSQFGRGGELFF
NA,TRBV7-9,TRBJ1-1,TRBD1,TGTGCCAGCAGCCCCGGGACAGCGAACACTGAAGCTTTCTTT,CASSPGTANTEAFF
NA,TRBV30,TRBJ2-1,NA,TGTGCCTGGAGTGTTGGGGCGGCATACAATGAGCAGTTCTTC,CAWSVGAAYNEQFF
once,TRBV2,TRBJ2-7,TRBD2,TGTGCCAGCAGGGCTAGCGGATCCTACGAGCAGTACTTC,CASRASGSYEQYF
NA,TRBV5-4,TRBJ2-7,TRBD1,TGTGCCAGCAGCTTGGGGGGGACAGGGGTTTCCTACGAGCAGTACTTC,CASSLGGTGVSYEQYF
NA,TRBV9,TRBJ2-2,TRBD2,TGTGCCAGCAGCGTCAGCGGGAGGGAATCCGGGGAGCTGTTTTTT,CASSVSGRESGELFF
NA,TRBV9,TRBJ1-3,NA,TGTGCCAGCAGCGTAGAAGCGGAGACTTCTGGAAACACCATATATTTT,CASSVEAETSGNTIYF
NA,TRBV29-1,TRBJ1-1,TRBD1,TGCAGCGTCTTTGCGACAGGGGGTGTGATGGGCACTGAAGCTTTCTTT,CSVFATGGVMGTEAFF
few,TRBV30,TRBJ2-7,NA,TGTGCCTCCTCGAGGGGGGACAGATCCTACGAGCAGTACTTC,CASSRGDRSYEQYF